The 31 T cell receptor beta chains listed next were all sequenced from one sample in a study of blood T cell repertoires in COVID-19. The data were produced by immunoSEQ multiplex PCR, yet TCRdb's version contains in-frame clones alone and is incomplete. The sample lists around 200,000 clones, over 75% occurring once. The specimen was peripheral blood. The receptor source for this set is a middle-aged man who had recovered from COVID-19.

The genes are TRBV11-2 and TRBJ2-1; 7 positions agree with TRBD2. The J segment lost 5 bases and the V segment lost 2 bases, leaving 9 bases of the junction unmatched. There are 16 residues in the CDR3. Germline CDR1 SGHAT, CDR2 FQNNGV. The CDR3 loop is CASSLSLQRENNEQFF. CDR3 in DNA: TGTGCCAGCAGCTTATCCCTCCAGCGGGAAAACAATGAGCAGTTCTTC. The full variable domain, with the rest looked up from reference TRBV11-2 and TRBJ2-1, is EAGVAQSPRYKIIEKRQSVAFWCNPISGHATLYWYQQILGQGPKLLIQFQNNGVVDDSQLPKDRFSAERLKGVDSTLKIQPAKLEDSAVYLCASSLSLQRENNEQFFGPGTRLTVL.

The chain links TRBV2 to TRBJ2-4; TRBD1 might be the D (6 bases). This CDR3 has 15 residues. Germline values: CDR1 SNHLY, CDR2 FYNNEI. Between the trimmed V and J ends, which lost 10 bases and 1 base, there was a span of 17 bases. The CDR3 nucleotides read TGTGCCACGAGACAGGCAACGGGGGCCAAAAACATTCAGTACTTC. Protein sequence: CATRQATGAKNIQYF.

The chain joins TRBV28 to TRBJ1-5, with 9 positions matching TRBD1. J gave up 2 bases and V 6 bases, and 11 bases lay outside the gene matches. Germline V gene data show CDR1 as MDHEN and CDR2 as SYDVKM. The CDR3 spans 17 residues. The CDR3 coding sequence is TGTGCCAGCAGGGTCCGGGACAGGGTGAGGGGCAATCAGCCCCAGCATTTT. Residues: CASRVRDRVRGNQPQHF.

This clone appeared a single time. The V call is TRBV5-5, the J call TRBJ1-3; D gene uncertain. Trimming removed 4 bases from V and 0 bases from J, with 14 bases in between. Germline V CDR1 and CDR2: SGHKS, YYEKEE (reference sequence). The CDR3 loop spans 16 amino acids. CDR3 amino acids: CASSPGGGLSGNTIYF. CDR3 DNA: TGTGCCAGCAGCCCCGGTGGAGGCCTCTCTGGAAACACCATATATTTT.

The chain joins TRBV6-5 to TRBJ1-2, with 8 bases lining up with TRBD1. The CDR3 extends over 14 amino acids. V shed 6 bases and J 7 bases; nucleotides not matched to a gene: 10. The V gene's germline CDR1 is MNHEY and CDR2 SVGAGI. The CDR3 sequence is CASSAGGAIGGYTF. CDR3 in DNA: TGTGCCAGCAGCGCAGGGGGCGCGATAGGTGGCTACACCTTC.

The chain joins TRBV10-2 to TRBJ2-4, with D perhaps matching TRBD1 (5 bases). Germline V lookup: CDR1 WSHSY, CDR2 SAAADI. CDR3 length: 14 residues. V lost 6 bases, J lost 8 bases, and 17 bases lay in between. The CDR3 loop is CASRSGSLVDIQYF. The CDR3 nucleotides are TGCGCCAGCAGATCAGGGTCCTTAGTCGACATTCAGTACTTC.

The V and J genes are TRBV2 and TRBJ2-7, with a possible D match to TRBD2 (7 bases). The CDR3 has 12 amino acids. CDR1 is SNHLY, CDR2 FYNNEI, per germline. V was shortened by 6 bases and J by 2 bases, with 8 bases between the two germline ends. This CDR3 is CASRGGAYEQYF. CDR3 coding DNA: TGTGCCAGCAGAGGGGGGGCCTACGAGCAGTACTTC. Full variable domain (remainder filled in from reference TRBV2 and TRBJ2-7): EPEVTQTPSHQVTQMGQEVILRCVPISNHLYFYWYRQILGQKVEFLVSFYNNEISEKSEIFDDQFSVERPDGSNFTLKIRSTKLEDSAMYFCASRGGAYEQYFGPGTRLTVT.

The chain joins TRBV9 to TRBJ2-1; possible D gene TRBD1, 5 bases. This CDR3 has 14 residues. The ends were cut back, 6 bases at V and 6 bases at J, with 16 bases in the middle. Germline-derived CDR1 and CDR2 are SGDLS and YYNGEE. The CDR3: CASTHIPQGNEQFF. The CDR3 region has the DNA TGTGCCAGCACCCACATCCCGCAGGGCAATGAGCAGTTCTTC.

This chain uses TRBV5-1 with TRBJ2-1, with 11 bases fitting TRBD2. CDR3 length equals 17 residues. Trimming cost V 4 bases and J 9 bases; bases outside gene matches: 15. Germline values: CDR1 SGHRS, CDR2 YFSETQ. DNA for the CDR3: TGCGCCAGCAGCCCCCTAACTAGCGGGAGTCAGGTTGGTGAGCAGTTCTTC. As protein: CASSPLTSGSQVGEQFF.

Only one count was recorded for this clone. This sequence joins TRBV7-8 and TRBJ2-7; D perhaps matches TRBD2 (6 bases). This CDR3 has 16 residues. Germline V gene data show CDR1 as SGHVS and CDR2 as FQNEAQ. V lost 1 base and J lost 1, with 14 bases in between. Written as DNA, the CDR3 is TGTGCCAGCAGCTTAGTCGGGACTCCCGAATCCTACGAGCAGTACTTC. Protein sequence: CASSLVGTPESYEQYF.

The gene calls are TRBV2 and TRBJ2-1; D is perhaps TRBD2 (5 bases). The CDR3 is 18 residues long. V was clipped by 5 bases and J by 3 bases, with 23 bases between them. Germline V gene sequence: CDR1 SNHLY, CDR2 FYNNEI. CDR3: CASSTPDRRSLLYNEQFF. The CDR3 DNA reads TGTGCCAGCAGTACCCCAGATAGGAGGAGCCTACTCTACAATGAGCAGTTCTTC.

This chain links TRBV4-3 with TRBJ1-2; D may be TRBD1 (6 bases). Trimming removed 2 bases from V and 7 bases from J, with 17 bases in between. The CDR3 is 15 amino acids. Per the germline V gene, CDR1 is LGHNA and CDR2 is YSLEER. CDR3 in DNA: TGCGCCAGCAGCCAAACACAGGGTCGATCGTCTGGCTACACCTTC. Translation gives CASSQTQGRSSGYTF.

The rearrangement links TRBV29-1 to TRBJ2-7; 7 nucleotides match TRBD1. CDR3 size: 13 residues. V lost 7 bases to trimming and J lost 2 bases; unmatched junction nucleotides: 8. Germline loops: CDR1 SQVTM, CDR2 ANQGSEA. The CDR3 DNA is TGCAGCGCCCTGACAGGGAAGACCTACGAGCAGTACTTC. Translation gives CSALTGKTYEQYF.

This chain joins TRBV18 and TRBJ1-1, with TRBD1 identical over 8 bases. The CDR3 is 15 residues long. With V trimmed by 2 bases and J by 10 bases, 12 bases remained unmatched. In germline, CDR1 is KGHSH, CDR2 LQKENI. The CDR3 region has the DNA TGTGCCAGCTCACCAGGTCTATCAGGGGGCTTGGCAGCTTTCTTT. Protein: CASSPGLSGGLAAFF.

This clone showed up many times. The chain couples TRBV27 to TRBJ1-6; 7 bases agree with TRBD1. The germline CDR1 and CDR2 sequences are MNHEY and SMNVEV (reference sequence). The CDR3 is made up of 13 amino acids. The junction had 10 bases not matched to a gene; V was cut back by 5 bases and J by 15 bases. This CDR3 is CASSPGTVQNLHF. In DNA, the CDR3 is TGTGCCAGCAGTCCCGGGACAGTTCAAAACCTCCACTTT.

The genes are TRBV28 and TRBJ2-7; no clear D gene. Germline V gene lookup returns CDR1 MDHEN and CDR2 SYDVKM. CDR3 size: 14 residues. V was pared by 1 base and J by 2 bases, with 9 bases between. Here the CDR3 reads CASSLSAGTYEQYF. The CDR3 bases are TGTGCCAGCAGTTTATCAGCAGGAACCTACGAGCAGTACTTC.

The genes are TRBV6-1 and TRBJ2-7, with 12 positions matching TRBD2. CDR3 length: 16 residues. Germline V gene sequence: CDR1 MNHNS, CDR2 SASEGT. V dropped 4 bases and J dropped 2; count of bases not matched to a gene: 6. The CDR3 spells CASSGTRTSGTYEQYF. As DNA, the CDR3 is TGTGCCAGCAGTGGAACTCGGACTAGCGGGACCTACGAGCAGTACTTC.

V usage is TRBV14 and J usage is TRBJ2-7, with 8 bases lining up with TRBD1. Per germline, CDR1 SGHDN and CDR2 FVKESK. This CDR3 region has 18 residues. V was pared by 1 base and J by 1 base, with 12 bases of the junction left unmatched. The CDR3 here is CASSQGFRRGPYSYEQYF. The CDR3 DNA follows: TGTGCCAGCAGCCAAGGGTTTCGCAGGGGGCCTTATTCCTACGAGCAGTACTTC.

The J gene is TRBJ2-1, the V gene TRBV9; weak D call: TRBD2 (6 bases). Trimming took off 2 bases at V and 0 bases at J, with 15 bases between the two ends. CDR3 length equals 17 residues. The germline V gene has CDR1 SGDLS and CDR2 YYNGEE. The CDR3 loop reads CASSVNMVAVSYNEQFF. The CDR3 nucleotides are TGTGCCAGCAGCGTCAATATGGTAGCGGTCTCCTACAATGAGCAGTTCTTC.

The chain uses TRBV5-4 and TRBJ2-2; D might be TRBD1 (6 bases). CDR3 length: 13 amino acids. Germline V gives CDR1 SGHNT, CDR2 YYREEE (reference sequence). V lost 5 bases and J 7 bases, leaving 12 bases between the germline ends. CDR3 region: CASRPQGIGELFF. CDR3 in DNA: TGTGCCAGCAGACCGCAGGGGATCGGGGAGCTGTTTTTT.

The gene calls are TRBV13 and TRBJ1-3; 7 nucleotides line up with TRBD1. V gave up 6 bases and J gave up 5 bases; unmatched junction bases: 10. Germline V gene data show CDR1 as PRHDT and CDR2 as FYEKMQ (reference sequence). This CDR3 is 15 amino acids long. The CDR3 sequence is CASRQTGTARNTIYF. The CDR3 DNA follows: TGTGCCAGCAGACAAACAGGGACAGCGAGAAACACCATATATTTT.

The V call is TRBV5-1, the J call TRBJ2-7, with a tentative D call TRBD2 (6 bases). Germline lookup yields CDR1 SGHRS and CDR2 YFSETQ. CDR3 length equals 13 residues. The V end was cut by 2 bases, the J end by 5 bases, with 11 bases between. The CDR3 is CASSFPGRNEQYF. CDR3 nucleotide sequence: TGCGCCAGCAGCTTCCCGGGGAGGAACGAGCAGTACTTC.

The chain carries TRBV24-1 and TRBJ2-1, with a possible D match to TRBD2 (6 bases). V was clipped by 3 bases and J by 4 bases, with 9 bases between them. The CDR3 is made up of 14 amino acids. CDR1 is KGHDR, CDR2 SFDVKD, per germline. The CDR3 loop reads CATSDGGFYNEQFF. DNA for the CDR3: TGTGCCACCAGTGATGGGGGGTTTTACAATGAGCAGTTCTTC.

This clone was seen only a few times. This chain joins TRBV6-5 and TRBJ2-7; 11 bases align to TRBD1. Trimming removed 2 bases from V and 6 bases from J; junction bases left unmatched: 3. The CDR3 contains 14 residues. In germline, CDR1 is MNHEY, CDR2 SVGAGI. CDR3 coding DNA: TGTGCCAGCAGTTACACCGGGACAGGGGGCGAGCAGTACTTC. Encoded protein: CASSYTGTGGEQYF.

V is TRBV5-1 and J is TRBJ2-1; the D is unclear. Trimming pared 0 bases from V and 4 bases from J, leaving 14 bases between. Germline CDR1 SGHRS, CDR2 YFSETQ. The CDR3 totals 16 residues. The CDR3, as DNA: TGCGCCAGCAGCTTGGCGAGTGTAAATAGTTACAATGAGCAGTTCTTC. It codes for CASSLASVNSYNEQFF.

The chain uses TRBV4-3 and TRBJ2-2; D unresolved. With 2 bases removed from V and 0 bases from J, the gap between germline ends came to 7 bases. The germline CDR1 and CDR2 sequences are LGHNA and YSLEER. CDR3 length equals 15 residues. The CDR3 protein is CASSQNTANTGELFF. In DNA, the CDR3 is TGCGCCAGCAGCCAAAACACCGCGAACACCGGGGAGCTGTTTTTT.

The CDR3 loop is CASSPGSGSTDTQYF. The CDR3 coding sequence is TGTGCCAGCTCACCAGGCTCGGGTAGCACAGATACGCAGTATTTT. The chain couples TRBV18 to TRBJ2-3, with no clear D. This CDR3 region has 15 residues. Trimming removed 2 bases from V and 0 bases from J, with 9 bases in between. Per germline, CDR1 KGHSH and CDR2 LQKENI.

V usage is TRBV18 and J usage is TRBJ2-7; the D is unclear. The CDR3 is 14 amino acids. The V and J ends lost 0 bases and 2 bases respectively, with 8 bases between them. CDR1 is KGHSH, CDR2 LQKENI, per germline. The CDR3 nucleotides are TGTGCCAGCTCACCACCGGTCAGGACCTACGAGCAGTACTTC. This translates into CASSPPVRTYEQYF.

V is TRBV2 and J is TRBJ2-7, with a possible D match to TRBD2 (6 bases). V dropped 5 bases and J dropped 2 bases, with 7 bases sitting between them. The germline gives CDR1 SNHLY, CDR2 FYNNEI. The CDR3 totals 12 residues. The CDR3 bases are TGTGCCAGCAGTCTAGCGACCTACGAGCAGTACTTC. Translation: CASSLATYEQYF.

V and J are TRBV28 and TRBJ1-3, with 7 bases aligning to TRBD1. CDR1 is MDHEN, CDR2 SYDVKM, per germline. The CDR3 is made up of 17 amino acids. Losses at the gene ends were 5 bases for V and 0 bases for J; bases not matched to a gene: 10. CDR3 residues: CASSQGGQSSSGNTIYF. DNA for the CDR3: TGTGCCAGCAGTCAAGGGGGACAGAGCAGCTCTGGAAACACCATATATTTT.

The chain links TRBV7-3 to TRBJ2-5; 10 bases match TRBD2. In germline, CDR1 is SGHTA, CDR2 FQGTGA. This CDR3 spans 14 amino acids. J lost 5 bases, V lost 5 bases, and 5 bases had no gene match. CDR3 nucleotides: TGTGCCAGCAGCCCTAGCGGGAGCAGGGAGACCCAGTACTTC. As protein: CASSPSGSRETQYF.